The entry that follows covers one T cell receptor (beta chain) sequence. Its antigen is not identified. The sample's time point: week 11, during vaccination. Mutant IDH1 20-mer peptide, at 300 ug, made up each vaccine dose, with topical imiquimod. The entry originates in a study of a mutant IDH1 vaccine in newly diagnosed glioma. In the study overall: Patients were pretreated with radiotherapy, temozolomide, or both, mostly both.

Findings and limits, study-wide: Seemingly, top peripheral T cell clonotype changes bore no relation to pseudoprogression.

Repertoires were generated with immunoSEQ multiplex PCR, while TCRdb's copy carries only in-frame clones and drops some. The repertoire consists of tens of thousands of clones, with just over 70% occurring once and the leading ten covering 11%. Germline assignment: CDR1 LNHNV and CDR2 YYDKDF (reference sequence). The V end lost 3 bases, the J end lost 1 base, and 6 bases lay between the germline ends. This CDR3 is built from 13 residues. The chain has TRBV15 and TRBJ1-1; D is ambiguous. The receptor was derived from a man aged 18 to 35 with glioma. Some clones in this sample may be carry-over from other donors' samples. The sample here was peripheral blood mononuclear cells (PBMCs), taken from a glioma patient whose treatment included an IDH1 peptide vaccine. CDR3 region: CATSRRENTEAFF. The CDR3 region has the DNA TGTGCCACCAGCAGGCGGGAGAACACTGAAGCTTTCTTT.